This T cell receptor (beta chain) was sequenced during a study of T cell responses to AZD1222 COVID-19 vaccine. On the study more broadly: Second-dose recipients at about 4 or about 12 weeks were treated as one pooled group. Broader study findings: Elevations in Spike-specific TCR breadth and depth followed administration of two AZD1222 doses. CD4 TCRs linked to vaccination spanned spike, dominating at 160-218 and 743-854. AZD1222 recipients seropositive at baseline numbered only 5 to 7.

With 0 bases removed from V and 6 bases from J, the gap between germline ends came to 10 bases. Germline V CDR1 and CDR2: LNHNV, YYDKDF (reference sequence). This CDR3 has 14 residues. In the case of this clone: Its antigen is undetermined.

TCRdb keeps only in-frame clones here, not all; method: immunoSEQ multiplex PCR. The data show 100,000 to 150,000 clones, with less than 95% seen just once and 6.9% held by the top ten. The TCR was taken from an adult in good health. This material consisted of peripheral blood, taken on day 0 of AZD1222 vaccination. This rearrangement joins TRBV15 to TRBJ2-3, with D possibly matching TRBD1 (6 bases). CDR3 sequence: CATSRDTGPDTQYF. The CDR3 DNA reads as TGTGCCACCAGCAGAGATACAGGGCCCGATACGCAGTATTTT.